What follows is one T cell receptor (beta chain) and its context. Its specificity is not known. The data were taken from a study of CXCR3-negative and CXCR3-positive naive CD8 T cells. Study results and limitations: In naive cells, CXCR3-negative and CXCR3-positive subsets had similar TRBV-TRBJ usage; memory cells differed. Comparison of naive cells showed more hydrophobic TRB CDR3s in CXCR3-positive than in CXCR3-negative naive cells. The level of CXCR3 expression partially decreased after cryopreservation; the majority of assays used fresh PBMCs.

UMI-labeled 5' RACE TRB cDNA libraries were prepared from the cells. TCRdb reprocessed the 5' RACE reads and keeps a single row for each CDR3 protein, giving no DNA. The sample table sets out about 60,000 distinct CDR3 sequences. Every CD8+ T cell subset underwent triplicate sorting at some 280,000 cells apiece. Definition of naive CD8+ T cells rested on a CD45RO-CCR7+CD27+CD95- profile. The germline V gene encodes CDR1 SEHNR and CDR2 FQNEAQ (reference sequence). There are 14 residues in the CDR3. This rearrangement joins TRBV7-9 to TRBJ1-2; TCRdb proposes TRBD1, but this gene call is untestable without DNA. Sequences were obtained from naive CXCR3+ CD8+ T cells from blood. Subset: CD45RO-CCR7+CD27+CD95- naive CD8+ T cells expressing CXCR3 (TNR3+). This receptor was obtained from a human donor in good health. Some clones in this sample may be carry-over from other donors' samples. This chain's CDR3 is CASSLGQADYGYTF.